The entry that follows covers one TCR beta chain sequence. The data stem from a study of blood T cell repertoires in COVID-19. Across the whole study: Some COVID-19 samples were acute and others convalescent; all came from the United States, Italy and Spain. T cells, B-cell-depleted T cells, or PBMCs provided the cDNA or gDNA that served as material.

Under the authors' procedure: Reference gene primer amplification gave estimated nucleated cell counts. Sequencing was performed with immunoSEQ multiplex PCR; in TCRdb, only in-frame clones are kept and a portion is missing. That table gives V, J and clone size, and the DNA gave D and trimming. This sample has around 300,000 clones; around 90% occur once, and the top ten carry roughly 0.96%. The CDR3 extends over 15 amino acids. J gave up 9 bases and V 4 bases, and 12 bases lay outside the gene matches. Germline lookup yields CDR1 SGHRS and CDR2 YFSETQ. This TCR was sampled from a woman in her 40s who had recovered from COVID-19. The genes are TRBV5-1 and TRBJ2-1, with 8 bases aligning to TRBD2. Sequenced material: peripheral blood. CDR3 protein: CASSPVAGTAVEQFF. CDR3 DNA: TGCGCCAGCAGCCCAGTAGCGGGAACGGCGGTTGAGCAGTTCTTC.